This T cell receptor beta chain was documented in a study of T-cell reconstitution after alpha-beta-depleted transplantation in children. CDR1 is DFQATT, CDR2 SNEGSKA, per germline (reference sequence). Trimming took 8 bases from V and 0 from J, leaving 8 bases between them. The CDR3 is 12 residues long. Whole-study results and caveats: The main origin of T-cell counts and diversity one year after transplant was newly produced T cells. Reportedly, alpha-beta T cells present about two months post-transplant originated from several hundred expanded clones of graft origin.

This clonotype was detected ten times or more. Antigen specificity is unknown. During its preparation, the TCRbeta library received unique molecular identifiers. TCRdb redid the calling of the PCR reads with MiXCR, one entry per CDR3 protein. The data show about 290,000 distinct CDR3 sequences, 10% seen once. The TCR was taken from a boy in the first two years of life with acute myeloid leukemia, due to receive a stem cell transplant. This chain connects TRBV20-1 to TRBJ2-1, with no clear D. This sample comprised PBMCs, obtained before TCRalphabeta/CD19-depleted stem cell transplant. The CDR3 DNA reads TGCAGTCTGAGAACCTCCTACAATGAGCAGTTCTTC. Translation gives CSLRTSYNEQFF.